This T cell receptor beta chain is from a study of blood T cell repertoires in COVID-19 (TCRdb year 2020). Regarding the complete study: Collaborator samples came from the United States, Italy and Spain and covered acute and convalescent phases of COVID-19. The material from the prospective study consisted of cDNA or gDNA derived from T cells, B-cell-depleted T cells, or PBMCs. Subjects who had been exposed to COVID-19, were actively infected with it, or had recovered from it provided the deeply sampled blood TCRbeta repertoires that made up the dataset. The repertoires were released in a freely available public database intended as a resource for research on the immune response to SARS-CoV-2. Samples came from the ongoing ImmuneRACE study (first 160 participants) plus 1,254 subjects from 6 global collaborators. The sample metadata nearly always contained a de-identified subject ID, COVID-19 status, age in years and sex. HLA class I and class II types, where available, came from metadata supplied by the sample provider rather than from assay-based typing.

Collaborating institutions collected whole blood in K2EDTA tubes following their own protocols. For TCRbeta analysis, collaborator samples were shipped as frozen whole blood, as isolated PBMCs, or as DNA extracted from either sample type. Study-level results and caveats: The amount of clinical and demographic metadata varied by source and participant and was provided uncurated.

In its sample, this clone comes out as medium-sized (0.01 to 0.1%). Which antigen it targets is not known. No much larger clone is present one base from it, and per-base qualities are unavailable. TCRbeta CDR3 regions were amplified from genomic DNA using the immunoSEQ Assay, a bias-controlled multiplex PCR. As for the authors' bioinformatics: Within the assay, amplification of reference gene primers was used to estimate how many nucleated cells each sample contained. To quantify the absolute abundance of each unique TCRbeta CDR3 rearrangement, sequence reads were collapsed and filtered. For each sample, productive Simpson clonality was calculated by taking the square root of Simpson's diversity index across productive rearrangements. Sourced from immuneACCESS, this table was stored by TCRdb with only in-frame sequences that have V and J called. A share of the clones is absent; for the studies checked, an unresolved V gene accounts for under half, and the remainder has no known explanation. V, J and clone size were drawn from that table, and D and trimming were deduced from the DNA. This sample lists some 99,000 clones; approximately 90% were detected once. About 4.2% of the sample is held by the ten biggest clonotypes.

Per the germline V gene, SGHDT is the CDR1 and YYEEEE is the CDR2. V sheds 1 base and J sheds 0 bases, leaving 7 bases between their ends. The CDR3 goes from the cysteine to the phenylalanine over 14 residues. The kept DNA is CDR3 alone, 42 bases in frame from the first base. The receptor comes from a man aged 65 to 79 with acute or convalescent COVID-19. Recombination linked TRBV5-6 to TRBJ1-1; too little of a D gene remains to name it. The sequencing sample was made of peripheral blood. The CDR3 protein sequence reads: CASSLSSMNTEAFF. The DNA is as follows: TGTGCCAGCAGCTTGTCCAGTATGAACACTGAAGCTTTCTTT.